These 32 T cell receptor beta chains were all obtained from the same sample, sequenced in a study of shared clonotypes between healthy human individuals. TCRdb's table, derived via immunoSEQ multiplex PCR, lists solely in-frame clones and lacks some. Counted here are roughly 700,000 clones, less than 85% occurring once; the ten biggest clones make up less than 2%. What was sequenced was memory CD4+ T cells sorted from blood. The subset here: CD45RA-negative fraction. The receptors stem from a woman in her 30s in good health.

This rearrangement joins TRBV5-1 to TRBJ1-2; 8 bases fit TRBD1. The V segment lost 7 bases and the J segment 4 bases; nucleotides outside the gene matches: 6. CDR1 and CDR2 from the germline V gene are SGHRS and YFSETQ. This CDR3 contains 13 residues. The CDR3 coding sequence is TGCGCCAGCGGAGGACAGGGTCCCTATGGCTACACCTTC. Translated, it gives CASGGQGPYGYTF. Drawing the rest from reference TRBV5-1 and TRBJ1-2, the complete variable domain is KAGVTQTPRYLIKTRGQQVTLSCSPISGHRSVSWYQQTPGQGLQFLFEYFSETQRNKGNFPGRFSGRQFSNSRSEMNVSTLELGDSALYLCASGGQGPYGYTFGSGTRLTVV.

The V and J genes are TRBV10-3 and TRBJ1-2; no clear D. Per the germline V gene, CDR1 is ENHRY and CDR2 is SYGVKD. The V end lost 0 bases, the J end lost 0 bases, and 8 bases lay between the germline ends. The CDR3 covers 15 residues. This chain's CDR3 is CAISESTLTNYGYTF. Written as DNA, the CDR3 is TGTGCCATCAGTGAGTCGACCCTGACTAACTATGGCTACACCTTC.

The V gene is TRBV19, the J gene TRBJ2-4, with D possibly matching TRBD2 (6 bases). Per germline, CDR1 LNHDA and CDR2 SQIVND (reference sequence). This CDR3 has 16 amino acids. Trimming shortened V by 0 bases and J by 2 bases, and 11 bases separated the two germline ends. DNA of the CDR3: TGTGCCAGTAGTATAGAGGAGGGGAGATCCAAAAACATTCAGTACTTC. Amino acid sequence: CASSIEEGRSKNIQYF.

V usage is TRBV28 and J usage is TRBJ2-7; 8 bases line up with TRBD1. V lost 4 bases, J lost 3 bases, and 14 bases stayed unmatched. The CDR3 spans 17 residues. In germline, CDR1 is MDHEN, CDR2 SYDVKM. This CDR3 reads CASSSPGQGAMNYEQYF. As DNA, the CDR3 is TGTGCCAGCAGTTCCCCCGGACAGGGAGCTATGAACTACGAGCAGTACTTC.

The J gene is TRBJ2-5, the V gene TRBV5-1; TRBD2 matches 11 bases. V lost 3 bases to trimming and J lost 5 bases; unmatched junction nucleotides: 18. Germline V gene data show CDR1 as SGHRS and CDR2 as YFSETQ. The CDR3 spans 19 residues. Here the CDR3 reads CASSSLPLTSGSFGETQYF. The CDR3 DNA follows: TGCGCCAGCAGCTCCCTGCCTCTTACTAGCGGGAGTTTCGGGGAGACCCAGTACTTC.

The chain recombines TRBV30 with TRBJ2-5, with 10 bases matching TRBD1. V lost 3 bases, J lost 7 bases, and 5 bases stayed unmatched. The CDR3 spans 13 residues. Germline V CDR1 and CDR2: GTSNPN, SVGIG (reference sequence). The CDR3 region has the DNA TGTGCCTGGAGGGGACAGGGGCTTGGGACCCAGTACTTC. It yields the protein CAWRGQGLGTQYF.

This clone appeared a few times. This rearrangement joins TRBV28 to TRBJ2-1; 7 nucleotides line up with TRBD1. Germline CDR1 is MDHEN and CDR2 is SYDVKM. The CDR3 contains 16 residues. The V gene end was trimmed by 2 bases and the J gene end by 3 bases; junction bases not matched to a gene: 7. The CDR3 DNA follows: TGTGCCAGCAGTTTAACCGGGACAGCTCACTACAATGAGCAGTTCTTC. Protein: CASSLTGTAHYNEQFF.

J is TRBJ1-1 and V is TRBV7-9; 7 bases agree with TRBD1. The germline CDR1 and CDR2 sequences are SEHNR and FQNEAQ (reference sequence). This CDR3 spans 13 amino acids. With 8 bases clipped from V and 1 base from J, the junction kept 4 bases outside the gene matches. The CDR3, as DNA: TGTGCCAGCGAAGGACAGGCGAACACTGAAGCTTTCTTT. This encodes CASEGQANTEAFF.

The chain combines TRBV19 with TRBJ2-1; tentative D call: TRBD1 (6 bases). Germline CDR1 reads LNHDA; CDR2 reads SQIVND (reference sequence). The length of the CDR3 is 14 residues. Trimming shortened V by 7 bases and J by 9 bases, and 19 bases separated the two germline ends. CDR3 region: CASNRDGFSSEQFF. The CDR3 region has the DNA TGTGCCAGTAACAGGGATGGCTTCAGTTCTGAGCAGTTCTTC.

This chain links TRBV4-2 with TRBJ2-7; 7 positions agree with TRBD2. This CDR3 has 15 amino acids. The J segment lost 3 bases and the V segment lost 0 bases, leaving 5 bases of the junction unmatched. CDR1 LGHNA and CDR2 YNFKEQ come from the germline V gene. CDR3 DNA: TGTGCCAGCAGCCAAGATTTAAGCGGGATCTACGAGCAGTACTTC. Its protein product is CASSQDLSGIYEQYF.

The CDR3 DNA follows: TGCAGCGTTCTTGGTAAAAAACTGTTTTTT. This encodes CSVLGKKLFF. The chain carries TRBV29-1 and TRBJ1-4; D ambiguous. The CDR3 extends over 10 amino acids. V was trimmed by 5 bases and J by 9 bases, leaving 7 bases between them. CDR1 and CDR2 from the germline V gene are SQVTM and ANQGSEA.

This sequence joins TRBV28 and TRBJ2-7; D possibly matches TRBD1 or TRBD2 (7 bases each). The CDR3 sequence is 16 residues long. Germline V gives CDR1 MDHEN, CDR2 SYDVKM. The ends were cut back, 4 bases at V and 4 bases at J, with 20 bases in the middle. The CDR3 here is CASSSTQGGSRYEQYF. The CDR3 DNA reads TGTGCCAGCAGTTCAACGCAGGGGGGGTCTAGGTACGAGCAGTACTTC.

The chain employs TRBV18 and TRBJ2-5, with D tentatively TRBD2 (6 bases). Trimming removed 4 bases from V and 13 bases from J, with 13 bases in between. The V gene's germline CDR1 is KGHSH and CDR2 LQKENI. The CDR3 has 11 amino acids. CDR3 nucleotide sequence: TGTGCCAGCTCACGAATAAGCGGGCTGTACTTC. Its protein is CASSRISGLYF.

Turning to this clone: Germline is not matched at one junction end, which may reflect a read error. The gene calls are TRBV7-9 and TRBJ2-7; 13 bases fit TRBD2. The CDR3 contains 14 residues. Germline CDR1 SEHNR, CDR2 FQNEAQ (reference sequence). The DNA for the CDR3 is TGTGCCAGACAGCCGAGACTAGCGGGAGGAGGTCGGGACTTC. It is translated as CARQPRLAGGGRDF.

This clone was seen at least ten times. CDR3 bases: TGTGCCAGCAGCTTAGAAACGGGTGAGCAGTTCTTC. It codes for CASSLETGEQFF. This rearrangement joins TRBV7-6 to TRBJ2-1; D is uncertain. Germline V CDR1 and CDR2: SGHVS, FNYEAQ. Between the trimmed V and J ends, which lost 1 base and 9 bases, there was a span of 7 bases. The length of the CDR3 is 12 residues.

The rearrangement uses TRBV11-2 and TRBJ1-1, with a tentative D call TRBD1 (5 bases). The germline CDR1 and CDR2 sequences are SGHAT and FQNNGV. This CDR3 comprises 14 residues. V was trimmed by 5 bases and J by 3 bases, leaving 13 bases between them. CDR3 in amino acids: CASSPISGHTEAFF. Written as DNA, the CDR3 is TGTGCCAGCAGCCCTATTTCGGGGCACACTGAAGCTTTCTTT.

To note about this clone: A junction end diverges from the germline sequence, so it may reflect a read error. The chain couples TRBV9 to TRBJ1-2; the D gene is possibly TRBD1 (6 bases). The length of the CDR3 is 12 residues. Germline V gives CDR1 SGDLS, CDR2 YYNGEE. The chain's CDR3 is CASSVPPDRPFF. The CDR3 bases are TGTGCCAGCAGCGTCCCCCCTGACAGGCCATTCTTC.

On this clone: The same CDR3 can be traced to other DNA sequences in this sample. The CDR3 region is CSVDAGVETQYF. The CDR3 DNA is TGCAGCGTTGACGCAGGGGTAGAGACCCAGTACTTC. The chain is built from TRBV29-1 and TRBJ2-5, with a possible D match to TRBD1 (6 bases). V gave up 3 bases and J gave up 4 bases, with 9 bases separating them. This CDR3 is 12 amino acids long. CDR1 is SQVTM and CDR2 is ANQGSEA in the germline V gene.

The rearrangement joins TRBV28 to TRBJ1-2; TRBD1 agrees at 7 bases. The CDR3 spans 13 residues. Germline V gene data show CDR1 as MDHEN and CDR2 as SYDVKM. V gave up 9 bases and J gave up 3 bases; unmatched junction bases: 7. The CDR3 DNA follows: TGTGCCAGTCGACAGGGTGTTTACTATGGCTACACCTTC. It translates to CASRQGVYYGYTF.

The V gene is TRBV6-5, the J gene TRBJ2-5, with a weak D call TRBD1 (6 bases). CDR3 length: 13 residues. Trimming took off 3 bases at V and 5 bases at J, with 10 bases between the two ends. Germline loops: CDR1 MNHEY, CDR2 SVGAGI. DNA of the CDR3: TGTGCCAGCAGTTATGGCAGGGGTGAGACCCAGTACTTC. This gives the protein CASSYGRGETQYF.

This clone was detected a few times. The chain joins TRBV5-1 to TRBJ2-2, with a possible D match to TRBD1 (6 bases). The V gene's germline CDR1 is SGHRS and CDR2 YFSETQ. The CDR3 length is 15 residues. Trimming took off 3 bases at V and 0 bases at J, with 9 bases between the two ends. The CDR3 sequence: CASSSGTPNTGELFF. In DNA form, the CDR3 reads TGCGCCAGCAGCTCCGGGACACCGAACACCGGGGAGCTGTTTTTT.

This rearrangement joins TRBV11-2 to TRBJ1-4, with 7 bases aligning to TRBD1. CDR1 and CDR2 from the germline V gene are SGHAT and FQNNGV. This CDR3 contains 14 residues. V shed 5 bases, J shed 7 bases, and the junction held 7 bases outside the gene matches. This CDR3 reads CASSIQGWGEKLFF. Written as DNA, the CDR3 is TGTGCCAGCAGCATACAGGGGTGGGGTGAAAAACTGTTTTTT.

This clone was recorded once. This chain joins TRBV2 and TRBJ1-4, with a possible D match to TRBD1 (5 bases). The CDR3 runs to 13 residues. V lost 6 bases to trimming and J lost 5 bases, with 10 bases between them. Germline-derived CDR1 and CDR2 are SNHLY and FYNNEI. The CDR3 sequence is CASRTAWNEKLFF. CDR3 bases: TGTGCCAGCAGGACAGCCTGGAATGAAAAACTGTTTTTT.

The chain links TRBV11-2 to TRBJ2-1, with TRBD2 identical over 7 bases. The CDR3 covers 17 residues. Germline assignment: CDR1 SGHAT and CDR2 FQNNGV. With 2 bases clipped from V and 8 bases from J, the junction kept 15 bases outside the gene matches. The CDR3 loop is CASSLRTRTSSLYEQFF. CDR3 DNA: TGTGCCAGCAGCTTACGTACGCGGACTAGTTCTTTGTATGAGCAGTTCTTC.

The rearrangement joins TRBV29-1 to TRBJ1-1, with 9 bases identical to TRBD1. After removal of 7 bases from V and 7 bases from J, the junction contained 7 bases not matched to a gene. Germline V gene data show CDR1 as SQVTM and CDR2 as ANQGSEA. CDR3 length: 12 residues. Here the CDR3 DNA reads TGCAGCGGTCGACAGGGGGAAGGTGAAGCTTTCTTT. The encoded protein is CSGRQGEGEAFF.

The gene calls are TRBV28 and TRBJ2-3, with a possible D match to TRBD1 (6 bases). Trimming shortened V by 5 bases and J by 3 bases, and 18 bases separated the two germline ends. Germline loops: CDR1 MDHEN, CDR2 SYDVKM. CDR3 length equals 16 residues. CDR3 sequence reads: CASSDTGSGRTDTQYF. In nucleotides, the CDR3 is TGTGCCAGCAGTGATACAGGGTCCGGGCGAACAGATACGCAGTATTTT.

The V call is TRBV6-6, the J call TRBJ2-1; 13 nucleotides line up with TRBD2. This CDR3 is built from 16 residues. With V trimmed by 4 bases and J by 7 bases, 7 bases remained unmatched. Germline CDR1 and CDR2: MNHNY and SVGAGI (reference sequence). The CDR3 nucleotides read TGTGCCAGCAGTTCTCCCGGGACTAGCGGGATAAATGAGCAGTTCTTC. This translates into CASSSPGTSGINEQFF.

The V and J genes are TRBV7-9 and TRBJ2-5; 8 bases match TRBD1. Germline V CDR1 and CDR2: SEHNR, FQNEAQ (reference sequence). This CDR3 has 15 residues. With V trimmed by 4 bases and J by 2 bases, 6 bases remained unmatched. This CDR3 is CASSSGQGPQETQYF. DNA for the CDR3: TGTGCCAGCAGCTCAGGACAGGGCCCACAAGAGACCCAGTACTTC.

Written as DNA, the CDR3 is TGTGCCAGCACCCCCTGGGGACCTCGCGCGAACACCGGGGAGCTGTTTTTT. Protein: CASTPWGPRANTGELFF. The chain joins TRBV5-8 to TRBJ2-2, with D perhaps matching TRBD1 or TRBD2 (5 bases each). V lost 6 bases, J lost 0 bases, and 18 bases lay in between. Per the germline V gene, CDR1 is SGHTS and CDR2 is YDEGEE. This CDR3 region has 17 residues. Variable domain in full (rest from reference TRBV5-8 and TRBJ2-2): EAGVTQSPTHLIKTRGQQATLRCSPISGHTSVYWYQQALGLGLQFLLWYDEGEERNRGNFPPRFSGRQFPNYSSELNVNALELEDSALYLCASTPWGPRANTGELFFGEGSRLTVL.

In its sample, this clone was seen a few times. The rearrangement joins TRBV28 to TRBJ1-6; D unclear. Germline assignment: CDR1 MDHEN and CDR2 SYDVKM. The length of the CDR3 is 16 residues. Trimming stripped 8 bases from V and 0 bases from J, with 14 bases between. CDR3 DNA: TGTGCCAGCGTTCCCTGGGGAAGCTCCTATAATTCACCCCTCCACTTT. Translated, it gives CASVPWGSSYNSPLHF.

This chain connects TRBV5-1 to TRBJ1-2; D unclear. The CDR3 is made up of 13 amino acids. Germline CDR1 reads SGHRS; CDR2 reads YFSETQ. Deletions cut 0 bases from V and 0 bases from J, with 3 bases between. The CDR3 sequence is CASSLVSNYGYTF. CDR3 DNA: TGCGCCAGCAGCTTGGTGTCTAACTATGGCTACACCTTC. The entire variable domain, with the rest obtained from reference TRBV5-1 and TRBJ1-2, is as follows: KAGVTQTPRYLIKTRGQQVTLSCSPISGHRSVSWYQQTPGQGLQFLFEYFSETQRNKGNFPGRFSGRQFSNSRSEMNVSTLELGDSALYLCASSLVSNYGYTFGSGTRLTVV.

The V and J genes are TRBV28 and TRBJ2-7; 10 nucleotides agree with TRBD1. The CDR3 runs 15 residues. V shed 5 bases, J shed 4 bases, and the junction held 8 bases outside the gene matches. Germline CDR1 MDHEN, CDR2 SYDVKM. DNA of the CDR3: TGTGCCAGCAGTCCGGGACAGGGGAGGGGGTACGAGCAGTACTTC. As protein: CASSPGQGRGYEQYF. The entire variable domain, with the rest obtained from reference TRBV28 and TRBJ2-7, is as follows: DVKVTQSSRYLVKRTGEKVFLECVQDMDHENMFWYRQDPGLGLRLIYFSYDVKMKEKGDIPEGYSVSREKKERFSLILESASTNQTSMYLCASSPGQGRGYEQYFGPGTRLTVT.